One sample yielded the 13 T cell receptor beta chains listed below, sequenced in a study of blood T cell repertoires in COVID-19. Sequenced by immunoSEQ multiplex PCR; TCRdb stores in-frame clones only, minus some. This sample has under 200,000 clones, with around 84% found just once. Sample: peripheral blood. The origin of the receptors is a woman aged 80 or over with COVID-19, enrolled during active disease.

The V call is TRBV9, the J call TRBJ1-2, with D unresolved. From germline, CDR1 is SGDLS and CDR2 YYNGEE. CDR3 length equals 12 residues. V was cut by 3 bases and J by 4 bases, with 7 bases left in between. The CDR3 DNA reads as TGTGCCAGCAGCGACAGTAGCTATGGCTACACCTTC. This translates into CASSDSSYGYTF.

V usage is TRBV24-1 and J usage is TRBJ2-7; D is ambiguous. V dropped 10 bases and J dropped 6 bases, with 21 bases sitting between them. The CDR3 spans 14 residues. Germline CDR1 KGHDR, CDR2 SFDVKD. The CDR3 loop is CATQSAVGTGEQYF. As DNA, the CDR3 is TGTGCCACACAATCCGCGGTAGGAACGGGCGAGCAGTACTTC.

This chain links TRBV5-5 with TRBJ2-6, with D perhaps matching TRBD1 (6 bases). V was clipped by 0 bases and J by 2 bases, with 6 bases between them. The CDR3 spans 15 residues. From germline, CDR1 is SGHKS and CDR2 YYEKEE (reference sequence). The CDR3 loop is CASSLEGAGANVLTF. CDR3 coding DNA: TGTGCCAGCAGCTTGGAGGGGGCTGGGGCCAACGTCCTGACTTTC. Using reference TRBV5-5 and TRBJ2-6 for the parts outside the CDR3, the full variable domain is DAGVTQSPTHLIKTRGQQVTLRCSPISGHKSVSWYQQVLGQGPQFIFQYYEKEERGRGNFPDRFSARQFPNYSSELNVNALLLGDSALYLCASSLEGAGANVLTFGAGSRLTVL.

V usage is TRBV11-1 and J usage is TRBJ2-2, with D possibly being TRBD1 (6 bases). From germline, CDR1 is SGHAT and CDR2 FQDESV (reference sequence). Trimming removed 6 bases at V and 3 bases at J, with 11 bases between. The CDR3 is 14 amino acids. CDR3 DNA: TGTGCCAGCAGTCTCGGACAGCACACCGGGGAGCTGTTTTTT. This sequence encodes CASSLGQHTGELFF.

This chain uses TRBV7-2 with TRBJ2-5; 7 positions match TRBD2. The CDR3 has 14 residues. V was clipped by 7 bases and J by 5 bases; unmatched bases: 10. Germline V gene sequence: CDR1 SGHTA, CDR2 FQGNSA. This CDR3 reads CASNRAGPRETQYF. The DNA of the CDR3 is TGTGCCAGCAACAGAGCGGGGCCCAGGGAGACCCAGTACTTC.

The CDR3 here is CASSQGLAGGAETQYF. Here the CDR3 DNA reads TGCGCCAGCAGCCAAGGTCTAGCGGGTGGGGCGGAGACCCAGTACTTC. The rearrangement links TRBV4-1 to TRBJ2-5; TRBD2 matches at 8 bases. The germline gives CDR1 MGHRA, CDR2 YSYEKL. Trimming at V came to 1 base and at J to 5 bases, leaving 9 bases not matched to a gene. The CDR3 is 16 amino acids.

V is TRBV25-1 and J is TRBJ2-2; TRBD1 matches 7 bases. V was pared by 5 bases and J by 3 bases, with 6 bases of the junction left unmatched. The germline V gene has CDR1 MGHDK and CDR2 SYGVNS. This CDR3 comprises 15 residues. The CDR3 is CASSKTGVDTGELFF. CDR3 coding DNA: TGTGCCAGCAGTAAAACAGGGGTTGACACCGGGGAGCTGTTTTTT.

This sequence joins TRBV3-1 (or the pseudogene TRBV3-2) and TRBJ2-1, with 8 bases fitting TRBD2. The germline gives CDR1 LGHDT, CDR2 YNNKEL (reference sequence). CDR3 length: 15 residues. Trimming removed 1 base from V and 7 bases from J; junction bases left unmatched: 6. The CDR3 DNA follows: TGTGCCAGCAGCCAAGGAGCGGGAGCGTTGAATGAGCAGTTCTTC. Amino acids: CASSQGAGALNEQFF.

The V call is TRBV18, the J call TRBJ2-3; a weak D match, TRBD2 (5 bases). CDR1 is KGHSH and CDR2 is LQKENI in the germline V gene. With 4 bases removed from V and 1 base from J, the gap between germline ends came to 12 bases. The CDR3 has 15 residues. The CDR3 nucleotides are TGTGCCAGCTCACTCACGGAGGTCGGCACAGATACGCAGTATTTT. This gives the protein CASSLTEVGTDTQYF.

The chain couples TRBV11-2 to TRBJ2-6; TRBD1 agrees at 12 bases. The V gene end was trimmed by 3 bases and the J gene end by 3 bases; junction bases not matched to a gene: 3. The germline V gene encodes CDR1 SGHAT and CDR2 FQNNGV. The CDR3 is 17 residues long. CDR3 DNA sequence: TGTGCCAGCAGCTTGGGACAGGGGGCTATTGGGGCCAACGTCCTGACTTTC. Encoded protein: CASSLGQGAIGANVLTF.

This CDR3 is CATSRSNSGANVLTF. The CDR3 region has the DNA TGTGCCACCAGCAGATCTAATTCTGGGGCCAACGTCCTGACTTTC. The chain employs TRBV15 and TRBJ2-6; D ambiguous. Trimming pared 2 bases from V and 1 base from J, leaving 6 bases between. Germline CDR1 is LNHNV and CDR2 is YYDKDF (reference sequence). The CDR3 is 15 amino acids.

The chain recombines TRBV19 with TRBJ2-6, with TRBD1 matching over 10 bases. The germline V gene encodes CDR1 LNHDA and CDR2 SQIVND (reference sequence). V was clipped by 7 bases and J by 1 base; unmatched bases: 7. This CDR3 comprises 17 residues. CDR3 DNA sequence: TGTGCCAGTACCACGACAGGGGGCGGATCTGGGGCCAACGTCCTGACTTTC. This sequence encodes CASTTTGGGSGANVLTF.

The V and J genes are TRBV12-3 or TRBV12-4 and TRBJ2-2; D is unclear. CDR3 length: 13 amino acids. Trimming shortened V by 6 bases and J by 6 bases, and 11 bases separated the two germline ends. CDR3 sequence reads: CASSTPEAGELFF. The CDR3 DNA is TGTGCCAGCAGCACCCCCGAGGCCGGGGAGCTGTTTTTT.